This entry concerns a single T cell receptor (beta chain). V shed 0 bases, J shed 2 bases, and the junction held 2 bases outside the gene matches. Germline-derived CDR1 and CDR2 are SGDLS and YYNGEE. The CDR3 extends over 15 amino acids. Authors' processing steps: Amplification of reference gene primers was used by the study to estimate nucleated cell counts. Sequencing used immunoSEQ multiplex PCR; TCRdb keeps in-frame clones, though not all of them. V, J and clone size were drawn from that table, and D and trimming were deduced from the DNA. The data contain about 110,000 clones, roughly 82% of them singletons. The data were obtained in a study of blood T cell repertoires in COVID-19. Across the whole study: Samples taken during acute and convalescent COVID-19 were collected in the United States, Italy and Spain.

The receptor was derived from a woman aged 60-75 years with acute or convalescent COVID-19. The chain combines TRBV9 with TRBJ1-2; 9 positions agree with TRBD1. Sample: peripheral blood. For the CDR3, the DNA is TGTGCCAGCAGCGTAGAGGGGACAGGGAACTATGGCTACACCTTC. Translation gives CASSVEGTGNYGYTF.